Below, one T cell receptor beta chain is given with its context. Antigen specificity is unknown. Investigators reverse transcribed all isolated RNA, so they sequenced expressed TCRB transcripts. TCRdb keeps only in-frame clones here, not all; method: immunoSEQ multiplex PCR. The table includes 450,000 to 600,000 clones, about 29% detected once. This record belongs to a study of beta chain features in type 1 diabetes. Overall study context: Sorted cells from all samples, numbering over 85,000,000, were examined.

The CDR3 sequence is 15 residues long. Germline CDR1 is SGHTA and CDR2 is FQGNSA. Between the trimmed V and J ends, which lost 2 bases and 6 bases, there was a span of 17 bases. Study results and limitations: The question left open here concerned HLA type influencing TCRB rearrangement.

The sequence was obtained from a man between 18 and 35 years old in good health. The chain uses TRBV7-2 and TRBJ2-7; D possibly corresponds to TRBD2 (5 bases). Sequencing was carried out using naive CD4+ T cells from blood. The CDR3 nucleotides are TGTGCCAGCAGCTTAATGCTAGTGGGAAGCGGCGAGCAGTACTTC. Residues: CASSLMLVGSGEQYF.